The 28 T cell receptor beta chains below were found in one sample sequenced in a study of cytomegalovirus exposure and HLA in healthy donors. Only in-frame clones appear in the TCRdb table, and some are missing; sequencing was by immunoSEQ multiplex PCR. The data contain about 260,000 clones, around 90% of them singletons. The sequencing sample was made of PBMCs. The receptors stem from a woman under 40 in good health and CMV-seronegative.

Regarding this clone: This CDR3 is also generated by other DNA sequences in the sample. The gene calls are TRBV5-1 and TRBJ2-5; unclear D gene. The germline V and J ends were trimmed by 3 bases and 1 base, with 7 bases remaining between them. In germline, CDR1 is SGHRS, CDR2 YFSETQ. This CDR3 has 13 amino acids. The CDR3 DNA reads as TGCGCCAGCAGCTCGGGTCTCCAAGAGACCCAGTACTTC. Translated, it gives CASSSGLQETQYF.

V usage is TRBV11-2 and J usage is TRBJ2-7; the D gene is possibly TRBD1 (6 bases). With 4 bases removed from V and 3 bases from J, the gap between germline ends came to 13 bases. Germline assignment: CDR1 SGHAT and CDR2 FQNNGV. The CDR3 runs 14 residues. This CDR3 is CASSSRKDSYEQYF. In DNA, the CDR3 is TGTGCCAGCAGCTCCAGGAAGGACAGCTACGAGCAGTACTTC.

This sequence joins TRBV28 and TRBJ1-5, with 9 bases aligning to TRBD1. This CDR3 contains 14 residues. The V gene's germline CDR1 is MDHEN and CDR2 SYDVKM. The V segment lost 6 bases and the J segment 7 bases; nucleotides outside the gene matches: 7. CDR3 nucleotide sequence: TGTGCCAGCAGCTCCGGGACAGGGCTCCAGCCCCAGCATTTT. This codes for CASSSGTGLQPQHF.

This clone was seen once. The gene calls are TRBV30 and TRBJ1-4; D not resolved. V lost 1 base and J 13 bases, leaving 16 bases between the germline ends. Looked up from germline, CDR1 is GTSNPN and CDR2 is SVGIG (reference sequence). The CDR3 has 13 amino acids. CDR3 DNA: TGTGCCTGGAGTGGGCAGCTAAGAGCTGGACTGTTTTTT. It yields the protein CAWSGQLRAGLFF.

The chain combines TRBV5-5 with TRBJ2-5, with 10 positions matching TRBD2. The CDR3 loop spans 16 amino acids. V lost 3 bases and J lost 2; bases outside the gene matches: 7. From germline, CDR1 is SGHKS and CDR2 YYEKEE (reference sequence). CDR3: CASSSWLAGDQETQYF. In DNA form, the CDR3 reads TGTGCCAGCAGCTCCTGGCTAGCGGGAGATCAAGAGACCCAGTACTTC.

The genes are TRBV28 and TRBJ2-3; D is possibly TRBD1 (6 bases). This CDR3 region has 16 residues. Germline lookup yields CDR1 MDHEN and CDR2 SYDVKM. The V end lost 4 bases, the J end lost 4 bases, and 18 bases lay between the germline ends. The CDR3 DNA is TGTGCCAGCAGTTCCAACCCCCCCCCAGGGGCAGATACGCAGTATTTT. This gives the protein CASSSNPPPGADTQYF.

J is TRBJ2-1 and V is TRBV6-5, with TRBD2 identical over 10 bases. This CDR3 region has 15 residues. The germline V gene has CDR1 MNHEY and CDR2 SVGAGI. J was trimmed by 3 bases and V by 3 bases; bases with no gene match: 2. The CDR3 protein is CASSYLAGGYNEQFF. The CDR3 DNA is TGTGCCAGCAGTTATTTAGCGGGGGGCTACAATGAGCAGTTCTTC.

The chain employs TRBV28 and TRBJ2-1; 11 positions match TRBD1. After removal of 2 bases from V and 5 bases from J, the junction contained 5 bases not matched to a gene. This CDR3 is built from 16 residues. From germline, CDR1 is MDHEN and CDR2 SYDVKM. The CDR3 here is CASSLDGQGANNEQFF. The CDR3 nucleotides read TGTGCCAGCAGTTTAGACGGACAGGGGGCAAACAATGAGCAGTTCTTC.

About this clone itself: Sequence at one end of the junction differs from germline and may be a read error. The rearrangement joins TRBV10-3 to TRBJ2-7; unclear D gene. This CDR3 is 15 amino acids long. Germline V CDR1 and CDR2: ENHRY, SYGVKD. The chain's CDR3 is CASSEYKGLSYEQYF. CDR3 DNA sequence: TGTGCCAGCAGTGAGTATAAGGGCCTCTCCTACGAGCAGTACTTC.

CDR3 region: CASRERNTEAFF. Here the CDR3 DNA reads TGTGCCAGCAGGGAGAGGAACACTGAAGCTTTCTTT. V and J are TRBV28 and TRBJ1-1; no clear D. CDR3 length: 12 amino acids. Germline-derived CDR1 and CDR2 are MDHEN and SYDVKM. Trimming removed 6 bases at V and 1 base at J, with 6 bases between.

The table lists this clone with a count of one. The chain carries TRBV7-8 and TRBJ2-7; D unresolved. Germline V gene lookup returns CDR1 SGHVS and CDR2 FQNEAQ. The CDR3 contains 14 residues. Trimming left V 7 bases short and J 3 bases short, with 16 bases between. The DNA of the CDR3 is TGTGCCAGCACCGCCCGGCCCTCTGGCTACGAGCAGTACTTC. Its translation: CASTARPSGYEQYF.

The J gene is TRBJ2-2, the V gene TRBV15, with D possibly being TRBD1 or TRBD2 (6 bases each). V shed 0 bases and J shed 5 bases, with 13 bases lying between them. The length of the CDR3 is 16 residues. CDR1 and CDR2 (germline): LNHNV, YYDKDF (reference sequence). The CDR3 coding sequence is TGTGCCACCAGCAGAGAGGAGGGGGATCGTACCGGGGAGCTGTTTTTT. Translation: CATSREEGDRTGELFF.

CDR3 sequence (DNA): TGTGCCAGCAGTGATGGGGGACATCTGGTGTTATCCCAAGAGACCCAGTACTTC. Protein: CASSDGGHLVLSQETQYF. V gene TRBV6-1 combines with J gene TRBJ2-5; a possible D gene is TRBD1 (6 bases). V was shortened by 3 bases and J by 1 base, with 21 bases between the two germline ends. This CDR3 spans 18 amino acids. Germline CDR1 reads MNHNS; CDR2 reads SASEGT.

A few counts support this clone. In DNA form, the CDR3 reads TGTGCCAGCATGTGGCCGGGGGCCGACTATGGCTACACCTTC. This sequence encodes CASMWPGADYGYTF. V and J are TRBV6-5 and TRBJ1-2, with D maybe TRBD1 (6 bases). In germline, CDR1 is MNHEY, CDR2 SVGAGI. V was shortened by 7 bases and J by 3 bases, with 15 bases between the two germline ends. CDR3 length equals 14 residues.

The rearrangement joins TRBV7-2 to TRBJ2-7, with D perhaps being TRBD1 or TRBD2 (5 bases each). The length of the CDR3 is 14 residues. Germline V gene sequence: CDR1 SGHTA, CDR2 FQGNSA. Trimming cost V 1 base and J 2 bases, with 9 bases left between them. The CDR3 is CASSLGGAAYEQYF. CDR3 nucleotides: TGTGCCAGCAGCTTAGGAGGGGCTGCCTACGAGCAGTACTTC.

In its sample, this clone was seen a few times. V usage is TRBV7-2 and J usage is TRBJ2-1; TRBD2 might be the D (5 bases). The CDR3 totals 17 residues. Trimming took off 2 bases at V and 4 bases at J, with 18 bases between the two ends. CDR1 is SGHTA and CDR2 is FQGNSA in the germline V gene. The CDR3 coding sequence is TGTGCCAGCAGCTTAAGTGTCCAGCGGAGCCCGTACAATGAGCAGTTCTTC. Translated: CASSLSVQRSPYNEQFF.

The chain employs TRBV2 and TRBJ2-3; TRBD2 matches at 7 bases. The germline V gene encodes CDR1 SNHLY and CDR2 FYNNEI. The junction had 10 bases not matched to a gene; V was cut back by 6 bases and J by 1 base. The CDR3 has 16 residues. CDR3 in DNA: TGTGCCAGCAGGCAAATGACTAGCTGGGGCACAGATACGCAGTATTTT. Translated, it gives CASRQMTSWGTDTQYF.

The V call is TRBV4-2, the J call TRBJ1-2, with D possibly TRBD1 on 5 matching bases. V lost 4 bases and J lost 8, with 8 bases in between. CDR3 length equals 11 residues. The germline gives CDR1 LGHNA, CDR2 YNFKEQ. Here the CDR3 DNA reads TGTGCCAGCAGCCCGGGGCTAGGCTACACCTTC. Its protein product is CASSPGLGYTF.

Comment on this clone: Without the conserved terminal phenylalanine or tryptophan, this CDR3 likely stems from a read error. It is unclear where the CDR3 begins or ends on the DNA, so no DNA is shown, and the CDR3 is as TCRdb lists it. The CDR3 sequence: CASRLWDKLSS. The gene calls are TRBV12-2 and TRBJ1-2. TRBV12-2 is assigned pseudogene status. From its first to its last residue, the CDR3 has 11 amino acids.

The V call is TRBV29-1, the J call TRBJ2-7; 7 bases agree with TRBD1. Germline-derived CDR1 and CDR2 are SQVTM and ANQGSEA. V was clipped by 0 bases and J by 0 bases; unmatched bases: 2. This CDR3 is 14 amino acids long. The CDR3 region has the DNA TGCAGCGTTGAAGACAGGGGGAGCTCCTACGAGCAGTACTTC. Translating gives CSVEDRGSSYEQYF.

V is TRBV10-3 and J is TRBJ2-3, with D unresolved. Between the trimmed V and J ends, which lost 6 bases and 0 bases, there was a span of 7 bases. The V gene's germline CDR1 is ENHRY and CDR2 SYGVKD. This CDR3 spans 13 amino acids. In DNA form, the CDR3 reads TGTGCCATCAGATGGCAGAGCACAGATACGCAGTATTTT. It yields the protein CAIRWQSTDTQYF.

This chain joins TRBV29-1 and TRBJ2-3; 9 positions match TRBD1. Germline V lookup: CDR1 SQVTM, CDR2 ANQGSEA. The CDR3 contains 16 residues. Trimming at V came to 3 bases and at J to 6 bases, leaving 13 bases not matched to a gene. The CDR3 DNA is TGCAGCGTTGACTCCCCGCCGGGACAGGGTACCGATACGCAGTATTTT. It translates to CSVDSPPGQGTDTQYF.

This chain connects TRBV5-1 to TRBJ1-1; TRBD1 might be the D (5 bases). This CDR3 comprises 13 residues. The germline V and J ends were trimmed by 5 bases and 6 bases, with 14 bases remaining between them. Germline CDR1 is SGHRS and CDR2 is YFSETQ. CDR3 sequence reads: CASRGVGYSEAFF. CDR3 nucleotides: TGCGCCAGCAGGGGGGTAGGGTACTCTGAAGCTTTCTTT. The full variable domain, with the rest looked up from reference TRBV5-1 and TRBJ1-1, is KAGVTQTPRYLIKTRGQQVTLSCSPISGHRSVSWYQQTPGQGLQFLFEYFSETQRNKGNFPGRFSGRQFSNSRSEMNVSTLELGDSALYLCASRGVGYSEAFFGQGTRLTVV.

The chain is built from TRBV10-3 and TRBJ2-7; D gene uncertain. Germline CDR1 ENHRY, CDR2 SYGVKD. The CDR3 loop spans 12 amino acids. V shed 5 bases and J shed 3 bases, with 8 bases lying between them. Here the CDR3 DNA reads TGTGCCATCAGTCCTCTTGACTACGAGCAGTACTTC. Protein product: CAISPLDYEQYF.

The chain couples TRBV10-3 to TRBJ2-1, with 8 bases fitting TRBD1. Germline loops: CDR1 ENHRY, CDR2 SYGVKD. The CDR3 totals 15 residues. The V segment lost 3 bases and the J segment 3 bases; nucleotides outside the gene matches: 4. CDR3 amino acids: CAISDIGQGYNEQFF. The DNA for the CDR3 is TGTGCCATCAGTGACATAGGACAGGGCTACAATGAGCAGTTCTTC.

The chain carries TRBV5-1 and TRBJ1-4; 7 bases map to TRBD1. Trimming cost V 0 bases and J 6 bases; bases outside gene matches: 8. CDR3 length equals 16 residues. From germline, CDR1 is SGHRS and CDR2 YFSETQ. CDR3 in amino acids: CASSLAPSTGYEKLFF. The CDR3, as DNA: TGCGCCAGCAGCTTGGCCCCCTCGACAGGGTATGAAAAACTGTTTTTT.

This CDR3 is CASSFGNPYEQYF. DNA of the CDR3: TGTGCCAGCAGTTTTGGTAATCCCTACGAGCAGTACTTC. The J gene is TRBJ2-7, the V gene TRBV28; the D is unclear. Germline lookup yields CDR1 MDHEN and CDR2 SYDVKM. V was shortened by 3 bases and J by 2 bases, with 8 bases between the two germline ends. The CDR3 runs to 13 residues.

V usage is TRBV11-3 and J usage is TRBJ2-7; D is perhaps TRBD2 (7 bases). Germline CDR1 reads SGHNT; CDR2 reads YENEEA. Deletions cut 0 bases from V and 7 bases from J, with 16 bases between. The CDR3 sequence is 15 residues long. DNA of the CDR3: TGTGCCAGCAGCTTAGATGGTGCGGGGGCGGGGGAGCAGTACTTC. Encoded protein: CASSLDGAGAGEQYF.